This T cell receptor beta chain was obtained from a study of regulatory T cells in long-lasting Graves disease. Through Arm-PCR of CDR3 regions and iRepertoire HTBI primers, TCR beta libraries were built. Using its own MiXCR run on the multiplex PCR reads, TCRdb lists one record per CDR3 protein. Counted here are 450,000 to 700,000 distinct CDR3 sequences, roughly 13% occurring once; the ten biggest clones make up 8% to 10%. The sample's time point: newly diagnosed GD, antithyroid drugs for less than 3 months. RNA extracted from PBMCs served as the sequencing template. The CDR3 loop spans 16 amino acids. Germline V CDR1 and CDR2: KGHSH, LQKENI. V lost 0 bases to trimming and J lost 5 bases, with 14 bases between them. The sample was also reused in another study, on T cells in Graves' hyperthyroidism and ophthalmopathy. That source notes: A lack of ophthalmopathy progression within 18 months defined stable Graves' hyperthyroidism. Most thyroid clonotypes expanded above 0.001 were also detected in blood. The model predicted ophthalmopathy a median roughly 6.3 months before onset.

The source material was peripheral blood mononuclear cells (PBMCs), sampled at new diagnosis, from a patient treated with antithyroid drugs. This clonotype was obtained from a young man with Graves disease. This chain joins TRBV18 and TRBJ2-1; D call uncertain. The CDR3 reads CASSPPEVTYNNEQFF. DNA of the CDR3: TGTGCCAGCTCACCACCGGAAGTGACATACAACAATGAGCAGTTCTTC.